In this sample, the clone carrying this TCR beta chain turned up a few times. Construction of the TCRbeta library involved unique molecular identifiers. MiXCR, run by TCRdb on the PCR reads, gives a single entry per CDR3 protein. The data hold about 1,000,000 distinct CDR3 sequences, with 25% to 30% observed a single time. The data stem from a study of T-cell reconstitution after alpha-beta-depleted transplantation in children. This CDR3 spans 15 amino acids. Between the trimmed V and J ends, which lost 5 bases and 7 bases, there was a span of 18 bases. This TCR derives from a boy under two years old who had a stem cell transplant for SCID, so the T cells may come from the graft donor. The specimen comprised PBMCs, mostly from graft donor cells, sampled 360 days after TCRalphabeta/CD19-depleted stem cell transplant. The gene calls are TRBV12-3 or TRBV12-4 and TRBJ2-1; the D gene is possibly TRBD1 (6 bases). Written as DNA, the CDR3 is TGTGCCAGCAGTCGACAGGTCTTTGCATCGAATGAGCAGTTCTTC. This codes for CASSRQVFASNEQFF.